This TCR beta chain was documented in a study of shared clonotypes between healthy human individuals. The assay used deep level. Sequencing was performed with immunoSEQ multiplex PCR; in TCRdb, only in-frame clones are kept and a portion is missing. The sample records about 2,500,000 clones, roughly nine tenths being singletons. The V end was cut by 8 bases, the J end by 1 base, with 14 bases between. Per germline, CDR1 MNHNS and CDR2 SASEGT. The CDR3 extends over 14 amino acids. Points on this clone: What it binds is unknown.

Overall study findings and caveats: Larger estimated richness was generally recorded for naive subsets relative to memory subsets.

Sequences were obtained from naive CD4+ T cells sorted from blood. Regarding subset: CD45RA+ positively selected. The rearrangement uses TRBV6-1 and TRBJ1-1, with a possible D match to TRBD1 (5 bases). This sequence originates from a man aged 18 to 29 in good health. CDR3 in DNA: TGTGCCAGCTCTGGGGGAACTTGGAACACTGAAGCTTTCTTT. It translates to CASSGGTWNTEAFF.